Below, 21 T cell receptor beta chains from the same sample are listed, as sequenced in a study of T-cell memory formation after mild COVID-19. TCRdb reanalysed the 5' RACE reads using MiXCR and keeps one entry per CDR3 protein. This table holds fewer than 450,000 distinct CDR3 sequences, 20% to 25% found once. What was sequenced was PBMCs or a T cell subset sorted from them (not recorded which). The receptors were sampled from an adult woman who had mild COVID-19 (a few samples of this study predate the infection). Cell type and time point are not known.

This clonotype occurred many times. The CDR3 loop is CASSARGGERSYNEQFF. CDR3 bases: TGCGCCAGCAGCGCCAGGGGCGGGGAACGCTCCTACAATGAGCAGTTCTTC. The V gene is TRBV5-1, the J gene TRBJ2-1; D is perhaps TRBD1 or TRBD2 (6 bases each). CDR3 length: 17 amino acids. V shed 4 bases and J shed 0 bases, with 17 bases lying between them. Per germline, CDR1 SGHRS and CDR2 YFSETQ.

The chain couples TRBV12-3 or TRBV12-4 to TRBJ2-7; 12 bases are a match to TRBD2. V lost 6 bases to trimming and J lost 12 bases; unmatched junction nucleotides: 15. CDR3 length: 15 amino acids. The chain's CDR3 is CASSRNDRLAGDTYF. The CDR3 nucleotides read TGTGCCAGCAGCCGAAACGATCGACTAGCGGGAGATACGTACTTC.

The V and J genes are TRBV20-1 and TRBJ2-1; D might be TRBD2 (7 bases). The CDR3 contains 15 residues. CDR1 and CDR2 from the germline V gene are DFQATT and SNEGSKA (reference sequence). The ends were cut back, 0 bases at V and 4 bases at J, with 13 bases in the middle. CDR3 sequence reads: CSARDPRGGYNEQFF. In DNA, the CDR3 is TGCAGTGCTAGAGATCCAAGGGGGGGGTACAATGAGCAGTTCTTC.

The rearrangement joins TRBV5-1 to TRBJ1-1; D possibly corresponds to TRBD1 (5 bases). V gave up 4 bases and J gave up 1 base, with 11 bases separating them. Germline V CDR1 and CDR2: SGHRS, YFSETQ. The CDR3 covers 14 residues. DNA of the CDR3: TGCGCCAGCAGCGTTTGGGACCGGAACACTGAAGCTTTCTTT. Translated, it gives CASSVWDRNTEAFF.

The genes are TRBV27 and TRBJ2-7; TRBD1 matches 7 bases. The CDR3 contains 14 residues. The V and J ends lost 6 bases and 4 bases, in that order; junction bases with no gene match: 9. CDR1 is MNHEY, CDR2 SMNVEV, per germline (reference sequence). In nucleotides, the CDR3 is TGTGCCAGCAGCCCCGAGGGGGCTGTTTACGAGCAGTACTTC. It encodes CASSPEGAVYEQYF.

This clonotype was counted between two and nine times. This chain connects TRBV3-1 to TRBJ1-1; TRBD1 aligns across 8 bases. V lost 4 bases and J lost 0; bases outside the gene matches: 10. This CDR3 region has 17 residues. The germline V gene has CDR1 LGHDT and CDR2 YNNKEL (reference sequence). In DNA form, the CDR3 reads TGTGCCAGCAGCCCGATACAGGGGGGAAGGATGAACACTGAAGCTTTCTTT. Amino acids: CASSPIQGGRMNTEAFF.

The sample holds a few counts of this clonotype. The V and J genes are TRBV6-1 and TRBJ2-7; either TRBD1 or TRBD2 may fit D (7 bases each). The germline V gene has CDR1 MNHNS and CDR2 SASEGT. With 8 bases removed from V and 1 base from J, the gap between germline ends came to 15 bases. There are 14 residues in the CDR3. CDR3 residues: CASGGATGSYEQYF. The CDR3 bases are TGTGCCAGCGGGGGGGCGACAGGGTCCTACGAGCAGTACTTC.

The J gene is TRBJ2-3, the V gene TRBV5-1; no definite D call. V was shortened by 5 bases and J by 5 bases, with 12 bases between the two germline ends. CDR1 SGHRS and CDR2 YFSETQ come from the germline V gene. CDR3 length: 13 residues. This chain's CDR3 is CASRTDAGDTQYF. CDR3 DNA sequence: TGCGCCAGCAGGACGGACGCAGGAGATACGCAGTATTTT.

This clonotype qualifies as medium-sized (0.01 to 0.1%). The V call is TRBV24-1, the J call TRBJ2-1; 9 nucleotides line up with TRBD1. In germline, CDR1 is KGHDR, CDR2 SFDVKD. The CDR3 contains 16 residues. The trim removed 3 bases at V and 5 bases at J, leaving 7 bases unmatched. The CDR3 loop reads CATSDPDRGHHNEQFF. The CDR3, as DNA: TGTGCCACCAGTGATCCGGACAGGGGACACCACAATGAGCAGTTCTTC.

This clonotype came up a few times. The V gene is TRBV4-1, the J gene TRBJ1-1; D unresolved. V lost 1 base and J lost 0, with 18 bases in between. The CDR3 totals 18 residues. Per germline, CDR1 MGHRA and CDR2 YSYEKL. The CDR3 DNA reads TGCGCCAGCAGCCAAGGGTCGCCTGGCGGCGTTATGAACACTGAAGCTTTCTTT. Translation: CASSQGSPGGVMNTEAFF.

In its sample, this clonotype was seen a few times. The V gene is TRBV2, the J gene TRBJ1-5; D ambiguous. With 3 bases removed from V and 2 bases from J, the gap between germline ends came to 8 bases. This CDR3 is 14 amino acids long. CDR1 is SNHLY, CDR2 FYNNEI, per germline. The CDR3 coding sequence is TGTGCCAGCAGTGAGGTCGGGGGCAATCAGCCCCAGCATTTT. This translates into CASSEVGGNQPQHF. Using reference TRBV2 and TRBJ1-5 for the parts outside the CDR3, the full variable domain is EPEVTQTPSHQVTQMGQEVILRCVPISNHLYFYWYRQILGQKVEFLVSFYNNEISEKSEIFDDQFSVERPDGSNFTLKIRSTKLEDSAMYFCASSEVGGNQPQHFGDGTRLSIL.

The chain couples TRBV18 to TRBJ1-2; D perhaps matches TRBD1 (5 bases). Germline loops: CDR1 KGHSH, CDR2 LQKENI. Deletions cut 0 bases from V and 9 bases from J, with 14 bases between. The CDR3 covers 14 residues. The CDR3 DNA reads as TGTGCCAGCTCACCACCGTCGGCAGGGTTTCGCTACACCTTC. Amino acids: CASSPPSAGFRYTF.

The genes are TRBV20-1 and TRBJ2-1, with TRBD2 matching over 8 bases. V gave up 0 bases and J gave up 5 bases; unmatched junction bases: 9. This CDR3 is built from 16 residues. Germline V CDR1 and CDR2: DFQATT, SNEGSKA (reference sequence). The CDR3 sequence is CSARDMAGGPDNEQFF. The CDR3 DNA follows: TGCAGTGCTAGAGATATGGCGGGAGGCCCCGACAATGAGCAGTTCTTC.

This clonotype was recorded many times. The chain joins TRBV7-2 to TRBJ2-1, with D possibly TRBD2 on 6 matching bases. The CDR3 sequence is 14 residues long. V lost 1 base and J lost 9, with 13 bases in between. CDR1 SGHTA and CDR2 FQGNSA come from the germline V gene. This CDR3 reads CASSLERWGGEQFF. The DNA of the CDR3 is TGTGCCAGCAGCTTAGAACGGTGGGGAGGTGAGCAGTTCTTC.

V and J are TRBV2 and TRBJ2-1; the match to TRBD2 covers 8 bases. Germline V gene lookup returns CDR1 SNHLY and CDR2 FYNNEI. After removal of 9 bases from V and 7 bases from J, the junction contained 17 bases not matched to a gene. The CDR3 loop spans 16 amino acids. CDR3 nucleotide sequence: TGTGCCAGAGACCCCCCCGCCAGCGGGAGTTGGAATGAGCAGTTCTTC. It encodes CARDPPASGSWNEQFF.

V usage is TRBV29-1 and J usage is TRBJ2-1, with TRBD2 matching over 9 bases. CDR3 length: 14 amino acids. Germline assignment: CDR1 SQVTM and CDR2 ANQGSEA. V lost 5 bases, J lost 10 bases, and 12 bases stayed unmatched. CDR3 protein: CSVWLAGRPVEQFF. DNA of the CDR3: TGCAGCGTTTGGCTAGCGGGAAGACCAGTGGAGCAGTTCTTC.

This clonotype was detected only a few times. This rearrangement joins TRBV7-9 to TRBJ2-1; D call uncertain. CDR1 is SEHNR, CDR2 FQNEAQ, per germline (reference sequence). V lost 2 bases and J lost 0, with 11 bases in between. This CDR3 spans 16 amino acids. The DNA for the CDR3 is TGTGCCAGCAGCTTATGGGCAACAAGCTCCTACAATGAGCAGTTCTTC. Translated: CASSLWATSSYNEQFF.

Only a few counts were recorded for this clonotype. CDR3 nucleotides: TGCAGCGGTCCCCCCCGGACATTCTACGAGCAGTACTTC. It encodes CSGPPRTFYEQYF. The chain combines TRBV29-1 with TRBJ2-7, with D possibly matching TRBD1 (5 bases). Germline V gene data show CDR1 as SQVTM and CDR2 as ANQGSEA. V was clipped by 7 bases and J by 3 bases, with 16 bases between them. This CDR3 has 13 amino acids.

V and J are TRBV5-1 and TRBJ2-1; no clear D gene. V was pared by 0 bases and J by 3 bases, with 7 bases between. CDR3 length: 14 amino acids. Germline CDR1 reads SGHRS; CDR2 reads YFSETQ. The CDR3: CASSLGEFYNEQFF. CDR3 sequence (DNA): TGCGCCAGCAGCTTGGGAGAATTCTACAATGAGCAGTTCTTC.

V gene TRBV6-2 or TRBV6-3 combines with J gene TRBJ2-1; 7 nucleotides align to TRBD1. Looked up from germline, CDR1 is MNHEY and CDR2 is SVGEGT. The junction had 6 bases not matched to a gene; V was cut back by 7 bases and J by 0 bases. The CDR3 contains 15 residues. The CDR3 sequence is CASTLDRSSYNEQFF. The CDR3 nucleotides are TGTGCCAGCACCCTGGACAGGAGCTCCTACAATGAGCAGTTCTTC.

The sample holds a few counts of this clonotype. V and J are TRBV7-3 and TRBJ2-1; 15 nucleotides line up with TRBD2. The CDR3 totals 15 residues. Unmatched junction bases numbered 4, after V lost 4 bases and J lost 9 bases. The germline CDR1 and CDR2 sequences are SGHTA and FQGTGA. This CDR3 reads CASSWTSGGAGEQFF. CDR3 nucleotides: TGTGCCAGCAGCTGGACTAGCGGGGGGGCCGGTGAGCAGTTCTTC.